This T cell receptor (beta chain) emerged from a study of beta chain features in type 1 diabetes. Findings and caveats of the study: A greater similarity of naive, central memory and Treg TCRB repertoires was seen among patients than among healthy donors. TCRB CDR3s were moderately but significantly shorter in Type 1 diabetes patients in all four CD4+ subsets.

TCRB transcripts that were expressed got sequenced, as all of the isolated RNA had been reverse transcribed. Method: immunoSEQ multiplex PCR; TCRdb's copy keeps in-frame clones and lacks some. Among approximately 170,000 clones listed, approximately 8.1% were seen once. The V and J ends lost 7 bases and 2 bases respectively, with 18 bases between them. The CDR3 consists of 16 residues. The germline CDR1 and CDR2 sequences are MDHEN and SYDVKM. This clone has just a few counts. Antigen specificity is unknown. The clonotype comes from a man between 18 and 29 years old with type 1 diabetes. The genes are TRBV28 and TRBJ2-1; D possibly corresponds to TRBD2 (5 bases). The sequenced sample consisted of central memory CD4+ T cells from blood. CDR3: CASTSSSSFTYNEQFF. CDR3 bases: TGTGCCAGCACTTCGTCTAGCAGTTTTACCTACAATGAGCAGTTCTTC.